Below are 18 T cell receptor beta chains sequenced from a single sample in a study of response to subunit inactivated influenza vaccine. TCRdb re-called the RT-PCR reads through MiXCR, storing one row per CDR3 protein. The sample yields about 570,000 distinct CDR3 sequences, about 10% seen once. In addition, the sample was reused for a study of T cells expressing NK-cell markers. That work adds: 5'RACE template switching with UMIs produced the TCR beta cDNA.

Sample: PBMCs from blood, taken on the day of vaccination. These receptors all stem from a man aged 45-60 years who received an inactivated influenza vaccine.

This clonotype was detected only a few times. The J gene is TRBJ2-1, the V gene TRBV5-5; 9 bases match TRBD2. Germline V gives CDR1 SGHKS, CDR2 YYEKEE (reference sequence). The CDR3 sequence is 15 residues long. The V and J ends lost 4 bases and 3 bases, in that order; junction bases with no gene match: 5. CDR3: CASSRVAGDYNEQFF. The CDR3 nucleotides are TGTGCCAGCAGCAGGGTAGCGGGAGACTACAATGAGCAGTTCTTC.

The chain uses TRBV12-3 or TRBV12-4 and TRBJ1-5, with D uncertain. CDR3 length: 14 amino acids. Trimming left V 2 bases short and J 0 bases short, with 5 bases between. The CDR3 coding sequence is TGTGCCAGCAGTTTATATGGTAGCAATCAGCCCCAGCATTTT. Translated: CASSLYGSNQPQHF.

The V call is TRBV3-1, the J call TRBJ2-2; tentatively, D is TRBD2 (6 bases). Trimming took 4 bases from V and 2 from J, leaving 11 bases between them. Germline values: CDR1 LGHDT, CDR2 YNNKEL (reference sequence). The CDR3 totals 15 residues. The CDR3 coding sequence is TGTGCCAGCAGCCTTCGCGGGATTAACACCGGGGAGCTGTTTTTT. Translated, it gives CASSLRGINTGELFF.

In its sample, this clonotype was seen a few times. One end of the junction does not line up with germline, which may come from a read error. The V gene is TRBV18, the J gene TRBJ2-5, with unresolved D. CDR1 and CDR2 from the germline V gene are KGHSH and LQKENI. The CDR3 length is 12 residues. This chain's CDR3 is CASSRIKESQYF. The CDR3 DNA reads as TGTGCCAGCTCACGGATCAAAGAGAGCCAGTACTTC.

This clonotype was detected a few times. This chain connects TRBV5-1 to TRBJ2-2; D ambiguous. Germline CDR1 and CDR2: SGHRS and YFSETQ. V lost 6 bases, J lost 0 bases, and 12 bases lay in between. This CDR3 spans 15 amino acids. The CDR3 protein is CASTPGVPNTGELFF. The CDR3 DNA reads TGCGCCAGCACCCCGGGTGTCCCGAACACCGGGGAGCTGTTTTTT.

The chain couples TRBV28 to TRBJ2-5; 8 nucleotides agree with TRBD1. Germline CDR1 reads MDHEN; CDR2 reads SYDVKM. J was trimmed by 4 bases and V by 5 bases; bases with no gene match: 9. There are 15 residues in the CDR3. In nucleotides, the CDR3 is TGTGCCAGCAGTCTATTCCAGGGGGCTGGAGAGACCCAGTACTTC. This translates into CASSLFQGAGETQYF.

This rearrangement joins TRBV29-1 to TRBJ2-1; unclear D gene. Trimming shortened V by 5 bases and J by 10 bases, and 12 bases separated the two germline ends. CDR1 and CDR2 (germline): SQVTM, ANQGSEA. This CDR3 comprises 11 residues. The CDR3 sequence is CSVPTRGEQFF. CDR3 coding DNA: TGCAGCGTTCCGACCCGTGGCGAGCAGTTCTTC.

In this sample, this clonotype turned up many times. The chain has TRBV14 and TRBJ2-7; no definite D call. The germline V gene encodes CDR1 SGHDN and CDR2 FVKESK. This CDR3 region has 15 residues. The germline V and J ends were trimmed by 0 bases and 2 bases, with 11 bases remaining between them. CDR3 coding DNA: TGTGCCAGCAGCCAAGATTACCGCCCGGCCTACGAGCAGTACTTC. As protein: CASSQDYRPAYEQYF.

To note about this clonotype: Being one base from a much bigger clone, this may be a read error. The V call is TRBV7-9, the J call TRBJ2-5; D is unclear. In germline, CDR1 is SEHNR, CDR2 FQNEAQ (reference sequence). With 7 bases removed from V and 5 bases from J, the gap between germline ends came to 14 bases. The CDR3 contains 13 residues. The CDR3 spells CASTWYSGETQYF. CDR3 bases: TGTGCCAGCACCTGGTACAGTGGCGAGACCCAGTACTTC.

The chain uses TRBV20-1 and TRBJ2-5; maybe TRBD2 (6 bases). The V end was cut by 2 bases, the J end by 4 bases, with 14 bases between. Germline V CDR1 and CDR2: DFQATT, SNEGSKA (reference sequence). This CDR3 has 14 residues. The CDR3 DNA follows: TGCAGTGCTAGACCGGGACTCTCTCGAGAGACCCAGTACTTC. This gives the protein CSARPGLSRETQYF.

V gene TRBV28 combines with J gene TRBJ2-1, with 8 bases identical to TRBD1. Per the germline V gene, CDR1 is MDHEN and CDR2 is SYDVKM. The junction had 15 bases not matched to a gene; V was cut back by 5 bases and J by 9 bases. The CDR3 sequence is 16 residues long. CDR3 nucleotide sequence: TGTGCCAGCAGTCCCCAAGTCGGCAGGGGGCTGCGTGAGCAGTTCTTC. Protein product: CASSPQVGRGLREQFF.

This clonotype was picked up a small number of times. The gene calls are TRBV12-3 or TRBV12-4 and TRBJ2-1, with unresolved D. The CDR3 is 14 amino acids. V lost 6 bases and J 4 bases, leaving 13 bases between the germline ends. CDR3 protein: CASSRLGLYNEQFF. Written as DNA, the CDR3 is TGTGCCAGCAGCCGCCTTGGGTTATACAATGAGCAGTTCTTC.

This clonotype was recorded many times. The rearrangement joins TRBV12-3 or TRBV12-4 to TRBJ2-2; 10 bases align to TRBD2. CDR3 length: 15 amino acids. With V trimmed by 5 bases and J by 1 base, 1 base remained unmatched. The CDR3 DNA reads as TGTGCCAGCAGTCGGACTAGCGGGAACACCGGGGAGCTGTTTTTT. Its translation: CASSRTSGNTGELFF.

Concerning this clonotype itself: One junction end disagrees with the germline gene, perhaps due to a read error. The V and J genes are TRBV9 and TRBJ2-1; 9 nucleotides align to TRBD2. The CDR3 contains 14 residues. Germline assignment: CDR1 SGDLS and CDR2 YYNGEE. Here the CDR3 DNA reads TGTGCCAGCAGCTTGACTAGCGGTTACAATGAGCAGTCCTTC. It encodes CASSLTSGYNEQSF.

The CDR3 DNA reads TGTGCCAGCAGCGGAGGGACGAGCACAGATACGCAGTATTTT. This translates into CASSGGTSTDTQYF. This rearrangement joins TRBV9 to TRBJ2-3; D tentatively fits TRBD1 or TRBD2 (5 bases each). This CDR3 has 14 residues. Trimming shortened V by 3 bases and J by 0 bases, and 8 bases separated the two germline ends. Germline loops: CDR1 SGDLS, CDR2 YYNGEE. Full variable domain (rest looked up from reference TRBV9 and TRBJ2-3): DSGVTQTPKHLITATGQRVTLRCSPRSGDLSVYWYQQSLDQGLQFLIQYYNGEERAKGNILERFSAQQFPDLHSELNLSSLELGDSALYFCASSGGTSTDTQYFGPGTRLTVL.

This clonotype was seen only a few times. DNA of the CDR3: TGTGCCAGCAGCCCAACACCAGGGTTCTACGAGCAGTACTTC. Protein: CASSPTPGFYEQYF. The rearrangement uses TRBV7-2 and TRBJ2-7; tentatively, D is TRBD1 (5 bases). Trimming shortened V by 5 bases and J by 3 bases, and 14 bases separated the two germline ends. This CDR3 is built from 14 residues. Germline assignment: CDR1 SGHTA and CDR2 FQGNSA.

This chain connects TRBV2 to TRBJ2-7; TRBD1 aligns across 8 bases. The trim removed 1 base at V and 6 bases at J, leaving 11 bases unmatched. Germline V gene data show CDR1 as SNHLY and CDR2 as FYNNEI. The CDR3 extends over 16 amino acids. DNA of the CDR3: TGTGCCAGCAGTGAAGAGCCGGGGACAGGCACGATCGAGCAGTACTTC. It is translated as CASSEEPGTGTIEQYF.

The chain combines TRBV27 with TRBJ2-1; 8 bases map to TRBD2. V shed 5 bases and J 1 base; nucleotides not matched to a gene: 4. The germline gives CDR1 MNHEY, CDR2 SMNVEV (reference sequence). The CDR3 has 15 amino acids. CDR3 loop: CASSPGTRSYNEQFF. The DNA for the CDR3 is TGTGCCAGCAGTCCCGGGACTAGGTCCTACAATGAGCAGTTCTTC.